The clone carrying this T cell receptor (beta chain) was detected only once. What it recognizes is unknown. This entry belongs to a study of cytomegalovirus exposure and HLA in healthy donors. In germline, CDR1 is MRHNA, CDR2 SNTAGT. Trimming at V came to 0 bases and at J to 4 bases, leaving 3 bases not matched to a gene. This CDR3 comprises 16 residues. General study points: Sequence variants that were highly shared formed a cluster that was likely a sequencing artifact.

The PCR was carried out with 60 Vbeta primers and 13 Jbeta primers. The assay was immunoSEQ multiplex PCR, and TCRdb's table has in-frame clones only and misses some. This sample carries under 150,000 clones, 79% of them seen once, and the ten largest clones take approximately 1%. The specimen sequenced was PBMCs. This chain uses TRBV6-4 with TRBJ2-1, with 10 bases identical to TRBD2. The clonotype originates from a male donor in good health and CMV-seronegative. CDR3 in DNA: TGTGCCAGCAGTGACTCGAGCGGGGGGGCTTACAATGAGCAGTTCTTC. Protein sequence: CASSDSSGGAYNEQFF.